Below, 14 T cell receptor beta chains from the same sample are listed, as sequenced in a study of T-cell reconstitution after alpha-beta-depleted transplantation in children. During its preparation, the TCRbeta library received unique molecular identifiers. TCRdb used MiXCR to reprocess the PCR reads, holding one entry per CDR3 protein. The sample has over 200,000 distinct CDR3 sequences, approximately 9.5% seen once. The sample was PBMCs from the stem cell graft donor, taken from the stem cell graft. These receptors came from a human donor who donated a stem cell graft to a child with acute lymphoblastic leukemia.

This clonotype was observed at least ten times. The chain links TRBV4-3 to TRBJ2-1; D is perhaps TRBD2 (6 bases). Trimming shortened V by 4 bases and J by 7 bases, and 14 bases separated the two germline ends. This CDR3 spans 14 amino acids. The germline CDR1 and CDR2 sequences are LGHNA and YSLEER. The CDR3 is CASSLGRRENEQFF. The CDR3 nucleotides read TGCGCCAGCAGCCTTGGGAGGAGGGAGAATGAGCAGTTCTTC.

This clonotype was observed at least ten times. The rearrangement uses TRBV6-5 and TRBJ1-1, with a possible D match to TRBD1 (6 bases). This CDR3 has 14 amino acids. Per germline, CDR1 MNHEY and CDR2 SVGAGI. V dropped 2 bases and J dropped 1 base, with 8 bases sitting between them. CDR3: CASSYRGQNTEAFF. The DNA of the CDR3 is TGTGCCAGCAGTTACCGGGGACAGAACACTGAAGCTTTCTTT.

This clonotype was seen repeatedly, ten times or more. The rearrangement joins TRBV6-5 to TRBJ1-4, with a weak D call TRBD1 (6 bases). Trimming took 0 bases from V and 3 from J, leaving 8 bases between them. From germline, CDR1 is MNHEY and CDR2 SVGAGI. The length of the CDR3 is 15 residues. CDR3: CASSYSQGANEKLFF. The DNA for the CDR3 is TGTGCCAGCAGTTACTCACAGGGAGCTAATGAAAAACTGTTTTTT.

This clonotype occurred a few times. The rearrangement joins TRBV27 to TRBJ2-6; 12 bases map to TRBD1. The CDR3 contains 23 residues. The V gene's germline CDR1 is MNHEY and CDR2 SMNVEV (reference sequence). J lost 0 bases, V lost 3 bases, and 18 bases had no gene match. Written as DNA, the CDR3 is TGTGCCAGCAGTTTTTCATCGGGACAGGGGGCGCGGGGGGGATTCTCTGGGGCCAACGTCCTGACTTTC. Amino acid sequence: CASSFSSGQGARGGFSGANVLTF.

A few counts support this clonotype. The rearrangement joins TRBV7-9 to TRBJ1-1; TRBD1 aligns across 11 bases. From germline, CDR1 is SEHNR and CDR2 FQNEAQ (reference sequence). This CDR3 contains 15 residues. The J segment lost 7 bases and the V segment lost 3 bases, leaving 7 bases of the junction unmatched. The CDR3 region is CASSFEDRGRNEAFF. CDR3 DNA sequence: TGTGCCAGCAGCTTTGAGGACAGGGGGCGGAATGAAGCTTTCTTT.

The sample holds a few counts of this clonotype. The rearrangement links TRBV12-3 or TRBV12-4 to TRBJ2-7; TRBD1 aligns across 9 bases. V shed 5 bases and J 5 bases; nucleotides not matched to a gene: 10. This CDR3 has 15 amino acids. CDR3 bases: TGTGCCAGCAGTCGACAGGGGGTCGGAGTCCACGAGCAGTACTTC. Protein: CASSRQGVGVHEQYF.

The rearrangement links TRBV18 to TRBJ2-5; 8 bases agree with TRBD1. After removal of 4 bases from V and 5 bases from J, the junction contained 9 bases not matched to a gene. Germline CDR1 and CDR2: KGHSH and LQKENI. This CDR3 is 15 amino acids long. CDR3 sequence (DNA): TGTGCCAGCTCACTACAGACAGGGGTGAGGGAGACCCAGTACTTC. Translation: CASSLQTGVRETQYF.

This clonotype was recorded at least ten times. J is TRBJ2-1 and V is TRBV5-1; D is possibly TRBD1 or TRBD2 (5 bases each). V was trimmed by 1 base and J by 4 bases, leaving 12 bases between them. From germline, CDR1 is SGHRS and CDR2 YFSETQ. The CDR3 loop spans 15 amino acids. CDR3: CASSLTRGEYNEQFF. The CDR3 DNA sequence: TGCGCCAGCAGCTTGACCCGAGGGGAATACAATGAGCAGTTCTTC. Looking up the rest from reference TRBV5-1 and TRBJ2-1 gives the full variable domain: KAGVTQTPRYLIKTRGQQVTLSCSPISGHRSVSWYQQTPGQGLQFLFEYFSETQRNKGNFPGRFSGRQFSNSRSEMNVSTLELGDSALYLCASSLTRGEYNEQFFGPGTRLTVL.

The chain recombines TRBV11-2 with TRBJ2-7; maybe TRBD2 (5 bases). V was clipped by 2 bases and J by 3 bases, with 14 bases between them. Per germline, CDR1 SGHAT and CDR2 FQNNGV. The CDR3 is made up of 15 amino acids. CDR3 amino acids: CASSLQPVEGYEQYF. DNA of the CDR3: TGTGCCAGCAGCTTACAGCCGGTAGAGGGCTACGAGCAGTACTTC.

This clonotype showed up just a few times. CDR3 residues: CASSYNSDRPVWGYTF. DNA for the CDR3: TGTGCCAGCAGTTACAACTCGGACCGCCCGGTCTGGGGCTACACCTTC. The rearrangement links TRBV6-5 to TRBJ1-2; D gene unclear. The germline V gene has CDR1 MNHEY and CDR2 SVGAGI. V dropped 2 bases and J dropped 8 bases, with 21 bases sitting between them. The CDR3 has 16 amino acids.

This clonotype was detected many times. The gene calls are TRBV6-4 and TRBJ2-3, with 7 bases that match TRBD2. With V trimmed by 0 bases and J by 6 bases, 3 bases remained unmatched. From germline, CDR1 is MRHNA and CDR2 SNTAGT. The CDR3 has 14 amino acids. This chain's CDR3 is CASSDSWGGDTQYF. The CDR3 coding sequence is TGTGCCAGCAGTGACTCATGGGGGGGGGATACGCAGTATTTT.

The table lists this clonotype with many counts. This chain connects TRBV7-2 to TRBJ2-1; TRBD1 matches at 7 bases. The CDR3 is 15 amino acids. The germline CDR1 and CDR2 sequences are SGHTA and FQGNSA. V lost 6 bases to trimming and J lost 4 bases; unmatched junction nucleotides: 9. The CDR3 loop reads CASRPNAGGYNEQFF. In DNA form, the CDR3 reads TGTGCCAGCAGACCGAATGCAGGGGGTTACAATGAGCAGTTCTTC.

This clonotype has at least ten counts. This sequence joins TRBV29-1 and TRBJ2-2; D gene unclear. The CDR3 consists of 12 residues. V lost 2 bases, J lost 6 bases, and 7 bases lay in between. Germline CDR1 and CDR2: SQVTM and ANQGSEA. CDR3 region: CSVERSPGELFF. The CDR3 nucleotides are TGCAGCGTTGAACGTAGTCCCGGGGAGCTGTTTTTT.

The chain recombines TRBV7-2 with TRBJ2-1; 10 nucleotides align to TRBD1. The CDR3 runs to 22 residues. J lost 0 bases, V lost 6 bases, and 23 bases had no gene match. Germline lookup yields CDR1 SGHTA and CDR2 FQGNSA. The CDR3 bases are TGTGCCAGCAGTCCGGGGAGTGGGGGACAGGGGCTCTCCAGGAGCTCCTACAATGAGCAGTTCTTC. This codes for CASSPGSGGQGLSRSSYNEQFF.